This T cell receptor (beta chain) appears in the sequencing data of a study of control samples from healthy donors and cancer patients. Measured with immunoSEQ multiplex PCR; TCRdb has only the in-frame clones, and not every one. The table lists about 98,000 clones, approximately 80% of them singletons, with over 9.5% in the top ten. The CDR3 loop spans 17 amino acids. The sequence was collected from a woman between 25 and 40 years old in good health. Input material: blood. The V gene is TRBV12-2, the J gene TRBJ1-3; the table calls TRBD1, which could not be checked here. TRBV12-2 is listed as a pseudogene. This CDR3 reads CASRLITLPSAGNTIYF. The CDR3 DNA sequence: TGTGCAAGTCGCTTAATAACCCTTCCATCAGCTGGAAACACCATATATTTT.